A single TCR beta chain is shown here with its context. Its antigen is unidentified. Researchers took RNA transcripts and amplified the TCR beta CDR3 regions from them. Carried out on the TCR CDR3, a first-round RT-PCR used the HTBI primer set. Using its own MiXCR run on the multiplex PCR reads, TCRdb lists one record per CDR3 protein. Counted here are roughly 650,000 distinct CDR3 sequences, more than 15% occurring once; the ten biggest clones make up around 3.5%. This entry belongs to a study of T cells in Graves' hyperthyroidism and ophthalmopathy. The study's findings and limits: The model's output predicted ophthalmopathy at a median of roughly seven months prior to onset. A model built on 13 V-J features separated ophthalmopathy from stable hyperthyroidism.

V was clipped by 4 bases and J by 3 bases; unmatched bases: 7. CDR1 and CDR2 from the germline V gene are LNHDA and SQIVND (reference sequence). The CDR3 is 16 amino acids. The receptor was isolated from a woman aged 40-49 years with Graves' ophthalmopathy. The genes are TRBV19 and TRBJ2-7, with TRBD2 matching over 12 bases. Sequencing used blood. The CDR3 region has the DNA TGTGCCAGTAGTAGCGCTCTAGCGGGAGGGCTCTACGAGCAGTACTTC. Translating gives CASSSALAGGLYEQYF.